The 2 T cell receptor beta chains below all came from one sample that was sequenced in a study of CD8 T cell repertoires and HIV-1 epitope variants. The protocol was immunoSEQ multiplex PCR, while the TCRdb copy is restricted to in-frame clones and leaves out a portion. The table records approximately 90,000 clones, around 75% of them present only once. The sample taken for sequencing was uncultured baseline CD8+ T cells from peripheral blood mononuclear cells (PBMCs). Receptors originate from a male donor with HIV.

The chain couples TRBV7-2 to TRBJ2-1; TRBD2 might be the D (7 bases). Germline loops: CDR1 SGHTA, CDR2 FQGNSA. V dropped 7 bases and J dropped 3 bases, with 19 bases sitting between them. This CDR3 has 16 residues. CDR3 sequence (DNA): TGTGCCAGCACCCAGAGAGGGGGGGAAATCTACAATGAGCAGTTCTTC. Amino acids: CASTQRGGEIYNEQFF. The full variable domain, in which reference TRBV7-2 and TRBJ2-1 provide the parts outside the CDR3, is GAGVSQSPSNKVTEKGKDVELRCDPISGHTALYWYRQSLGQGLEFLIYFQGNSAPDKSGLPSDRFSAERTGGSVSTLTIQRTQQEDSAVYLCASTQRGGEIYNEQFFGPGTRLTVL.

This sequence joins TRBV9 and TRBJ1-1; tentative D call: TRBD1 (6 bases). From germline, CDR1 is SGDLS and CDR2 YYNGEE. Trimming left V 0 bases short and J 5 bases short, with 11 bases between. This CDR3 spans 14 amino acids. The chain's CDR3 is CASSVGGGLTEAFF. CDR3 bases: TGTGCCAGCAGCGTAGGTGGGGGCTTAACTGAAGCTTTCTTT.